This T cell receptor (beta chain) appears in the sequencing data of a study of blood T cell repertoires in COVID-19. Study-level background: PBMCs, B-cell-depleted T cells, or T cells provided the cDNA or gDNA that made up the material.

With 2 bases removed from V and 14 bases from J, the gap between germline ends came to 15 bases. Germline CDR1 and CDR2: KGHDR and SFDVKD. There are 13 residues in the CDR3. Authors' processing steps: It was from reference gene primer amplification that nucleated cell counts were estimated. Assay: immunoSEQ multiplex PCR; the TCRdb copy retains only in-frame clones and omits some. That table supplies the V and J calls and clone size; D and trimming were determined from the DNA. The repertoire includes some 240,000 clones, about three quarters of them detected once, and over 7% sits in the top ten. The receptor comes from a woman in her 70s with acute or convalescent COVID-19. Sequencing used peripheral blood. V and J are TRBV24-1 and TRBJ2-1, with D perhaps matching TRBD2 (6 bases). The CDR3 DNA reads as TGTGCCACCAGTGATTCCCTACTGCGGGGCAAGTTCTTC. It codes for CATSDSLLRGKFF.